The rows below give T cell receptor beta chains drawn from one sample of a study of blood T cell repertoires in COVID-19. Using immunoSEQ multiplex PCR, the repertoire was profiled, and TCRdb retains in-frame clones only, with some absent. The sample contains roughly 160,000 clones, more than 75% of which appear only once. The material sequenced was peripheral blood. The receptors stem from a woman at least 80 years old with COVID-19, enrolled during active disease. CDR3s include the opening cysteine and the closing phenylalanine or tryptophan. Each record gives: J gene, CDR3 length, D gene, V gene, clone size, CDR3 protein, CDR3 DNA. D genes are given only for firm matches. Size is omitted from some rows. Given values are once, few, many or a class for expanded clones.

J: TRBJ1-1
length: 14
D: .
V: TRBV7-3
size: .
CDR3: CASSLGAMNTEAFF
DNA: TGTGCCAGCAGCTTGGGAGCCATGAACACTGAAGCTTTCTTT

J: TRBJ1-4
length: 14
D: TRBD1
V: TRBV6-5
size: .
CDR3: CASSLQGAEEKLFF
DNA: TGTGCCAGCAGTCTCCAGGGGGCGGAGGAAAAACTGTTTTTT

J: TRBJ2-7
length: 12
D: TRBD1
V: TRBV3-1/TRBV3-2
size: .
CDR3: CASSSTGDEQYF
DNA: TGTGCCAGCAGCTCGACAGGGGACGAGCAGTACTTC

J: TRBJ2-7
length: 18
D: .
V: TRBV4-1
size: .
CDR3: CASSQDHSGTSSSYEQYF
DNA: TGCGCCAGCAGCCAGGACCACTCCGGGACATCGAGCTCCTACGAGCAGTACTTC

J: TRBJ1-6
length: 15
D: .
V: TRBV7-2
size: once
CDR3: CASSLANRVKSPLHF
DNA: TGTGCCAGCAGCTTAGCTAACAGGGTCAAATCACCCCTCCACTTT

J: TRBJ1-2
length: 14
D: TRBD1
V: TRBV28
size: .
CDR3: CASSSAGGDYGYTF
DNA: TGTGCCAGCAGTTCAGCAGGGGGCGACTATGGCTACACCTTC

J: TRBJ2-7
length: 13
D: TRBD1
V: TRBV6-5
size: .
CDR3: CAIGTGPSYEQYF
DNA: TGTGCCATCGGGACAGGGCCCTCCTACGAGCAGTACTTC

J: TRBJ2-1
length: 18
D: .
V: TRBV28
size: .
CDR3: CASSLIRLAHPSYNEQFF
DNA: TGTGCCAGCAGTTTAATAAGGCTAGCGCATCCATCCTACAATGAGCAGTTCTTC

J: TRBJ2-7
length: 15
D: TRBD2
V: TRBV25-1
size: .
CDR3: CASSESSGSDYEQYF
DNA: TGTGCCAGCAGTGAGTCCAGCGGGAGTGACTACGAGCAGTACTTC

J: TRBJ2-7
length: 15
D: TRBD1
V: TRBV28
size: .
CDR3: CASSHSGTGIYEQYF
DNA: TGTGCCAGCAGTCACTCCGGGACAGGAATCTACGAGCAGTACTTC

J: TRBJ1-3
length: 15
D: .
V: TRBV7-9
size: .
CDR3: CASSRRDSSGNTIYF
DNA: TGTGCCAGCAGCAGGAGGGACTCCTCTGGAAACACCATATATTTT

J: TRBJ2-2
length: 15
D: TRBD1
V: TRBV7-9
size: .
CDR3: CASRPVDRGTGELFF
DNA: TGTGCCAGCAGACCCGTTGACAGGGGGACCGGGGAGCTGTTTTTT

J: TRBJ1-5
length: 14
D: .
V: TRBV6-1
size: .
CDR3: CASSEGGPDQPQHF
DNA: TGTGCCAGCAGTGAAGGGGGCCCTGATCAGCCCCAGCATTTT

J: TRBJ1-4
length: 14
D: .
V: TRBV18
size: .
CDR3: CASSPLKGEEKLFF
DNA: TGTGCCAGCTCACCGCTTAAAGGAGAGGAAAAACTGTTTTTT

J: TRBJ1-4
length: 15
D: .
V: TRBV7-9
size: .
CDR3: CASSLGSTANEKLFF
DNA: TGTGCCAGCAGCTTAGGGAGCACGGCGAATGAAAAACTGTTTTTT

J: TRBJ2-1
length: 15
D: TRBD2
V: TRBV18
size: .
CDR3: CASSPGTSGSYEQFF
DNA: TGTGCCAGCTCACCGGGGACTAGCGGGAGCTATGAGCAGTTCTTC

J: TRBJ2-6
length: 14
D: .
V: TRBV7-2
size: .
CDR3: CASKRDSGANVLTF
DNA: TGTGCCAGCAAACGGGACTCTGGGGCCAACGTCCTGACTTTC

J: TRBJ1-2
length: 20
D: .
V: TRBV28
size: .
CDR3: CASTPNPSGRRSGGNYGYTF
DNA: TGTGCCAGCACCCCAAACCCCTCGGGCAGGCGGTCGGGAGGTAACTATGGCTACACCTTC

J: TRBJ2-1
length: 14
D: .
V: TRBV9
size: .
CDR3: CASSVEWTNNEQFF
DNA: TGTGCCAGCAGCGTAGAATGGACAAACAATGAGCAGTTCTTC

J: TRBJ2-5
length: 13
D: .
V: TRBV10-3
size: .
CDR3: CAISDGNRETQYF
DNA: TGTGCCATCAGTGACGGTAACAGAGAGACCCAGTACTTC

J: TRBJ2-6
length: 14
D: .
V: TRBV13
size: .
CDR3: CASSSNSGANVLTF
DNA: TGTGCCAGCAGCTCAAACTCTGGGGCCAACGTCCTGACTTTC

J: TRBJ2-5
length: 15
D: .
V: TRBV5-1
size: once
CDR3: CASSPAASNKETQYF
DNA: TGCGCCAGCAGCCCGGCGGCCAGCAACAAAGAGACCCAGTACTTC

J: TRBJ1-5
length: 13
D: .
V: TRBV24-1
size: .
CDR3: CATRAGGNQPQHF
DNA: TGTGCCACCAGAGCAGGGGGCAATCAGCCCCAGCATTTT

J: TRBJ1-1
length: 12
D: TRBD1
V: TRBV5-1
size: .
CDR3: CASSLGDREAFF
DNA: TGCGCCAGCAGCTTAGGGGACAGAGAAGCTTTCTTT

J: TRBJ1-2
length: 15
D: TRBD1
V: TRBV28
size: once
CDR3: CASRPGTGTNYGYTF
DNA: TGTGCCAGCAGGCCCGGGACAGGAACTAACTATGGCTACACCTTC

J: TRBJ2-6
length: 19
D: TRBD1
V: TRBV28
size: .
CDR3: CASRTTRGRFGSGANVLTF
DNA: TGTGCCAGCAGAACGACCAGGGGGCGCTTTGGATCTGGGGCCAACGTCCTGACTTTC

J: TRBJ2-7
length: 14
D: .
V: TRBV18
size: few
CDR3: CASSPEAGSYEQYF
DNA: TGTGCCAGCTCACCGGAGGCGGGCTCCTACGAGCAGTACTTC

J: TRBJ2-7
length: 16
D: TRBD1
V: TRBV5-1
size: .
CDR3: CASSQMGQGGPYEQYF
DNA: TGCGCCAGCAGCCAGATGGGACAGGGGGGTCCCTACGAGCAGTACTTC

J: TRBJ1-2
length: 12
D: .
V: TRBV28
size: .
CDR3: CASSSALGLYTF
DNA: TGTGCCAGCAGTTCCGCGTTGGGGCTCTACACCTTC

J: TRBJ1-6
length: 14
D: .
V: TRBV6-5
size: once
CDR3: CASSYWGLDSPLHF
DNA: TGTGCCAGCAGTTACTGGGGGCTGGATTCACCCCTCCACTTT

J: TRBJ1-1
length: 15
D: .
V: TRBV28
size: .
CDR3: CASSFPPRGGTEAFF
DNA: TGTGCCAGCAGTTTCCCCCCGAGGGGGGGGACTGAAGCTTTCTTT

J: TRBJ2-7
length: 13
D: .
V: TRBV10-2
size: once
CDR3: CASSARATGEQYF
DNA: TGCGCCAGCAGTGCCCGGGCTACGGGGGAGCAGTACTTC

J: TRBJ2-3
length: 15
D: TRBD2
V: TRBV7-2
size: .
CDR3: CASSFRTSGTDTQYF
DNA: TGTGCCAGCAGCTTTCGGACTAGCGGCACAGATACGCAGTATTTT

J: TRBJ1-5
length: 16
D: .
V: TRBV28
size: once
CDR3: CASSPDSLMGNQPQHF
DNA: TGTGCCAGCAGCCCAGACAGCCTTATGGGCAATCAGCCCCAGCATTTT

J: TRBJ2-7
length: 15
D: TRBD1
V: TRBV6-5
size: .
CDR3: CASIQNRGNSYEQYF
DNA: TGTGCCAGCATTCAAAACAGGGGGAACTCCTACGAGCAGTACTTC

J: TRBJ1-1
length: 13
D: .
V: TRBV7-9
size: .
CDR3: CASSSTTGTEAFF
DNA: TGTGCCAGCAGCTCAACAACAGGGACTGAAGCTTTCTTT

J: TRBJ1-1
length: 15
D: TRBD1
V: TRBV3-1/TRBV3-2
size: few
CDR3: CASTLTPGGNTEAFF
DNA: TGTGCCAGCACCCTAACCCCAGGGGGGAACACTGAAGCTTTCTTT